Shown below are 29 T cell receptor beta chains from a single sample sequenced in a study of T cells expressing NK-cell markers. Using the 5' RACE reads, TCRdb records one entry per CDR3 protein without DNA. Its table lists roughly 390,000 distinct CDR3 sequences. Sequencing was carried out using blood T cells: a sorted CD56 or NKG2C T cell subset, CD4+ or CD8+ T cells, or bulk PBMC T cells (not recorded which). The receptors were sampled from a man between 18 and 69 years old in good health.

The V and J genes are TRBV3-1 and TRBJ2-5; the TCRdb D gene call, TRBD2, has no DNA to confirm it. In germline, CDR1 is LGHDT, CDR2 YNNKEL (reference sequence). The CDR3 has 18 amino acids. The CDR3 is CASSQDSLGAGPWETQYF.

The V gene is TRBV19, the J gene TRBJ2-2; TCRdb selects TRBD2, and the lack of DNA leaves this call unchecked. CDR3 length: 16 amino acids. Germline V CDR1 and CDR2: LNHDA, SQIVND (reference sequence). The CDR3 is CASSNLLLAPTGELFF.

The chain's CDR3 is CASSRTSGGTDTQYF. The chain uses TRBV12-3 or TRBV12-4 and TRBJ2-3; TCRdb's assignment of TRBD2 cannot be checked, as there is no DNA. The CDR3 extends over 15 amino acids.

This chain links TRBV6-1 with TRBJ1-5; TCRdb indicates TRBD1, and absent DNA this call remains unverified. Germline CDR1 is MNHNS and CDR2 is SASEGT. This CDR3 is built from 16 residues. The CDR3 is CASRPPGQGFNQPQHF.

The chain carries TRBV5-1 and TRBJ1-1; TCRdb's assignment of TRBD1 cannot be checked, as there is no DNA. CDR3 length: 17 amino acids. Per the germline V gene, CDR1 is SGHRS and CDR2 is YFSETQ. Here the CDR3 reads CALEGLDRGHVDTEAFF.

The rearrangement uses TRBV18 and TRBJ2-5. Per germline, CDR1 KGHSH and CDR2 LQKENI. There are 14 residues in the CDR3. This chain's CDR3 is CASSPGSLQETQYF.

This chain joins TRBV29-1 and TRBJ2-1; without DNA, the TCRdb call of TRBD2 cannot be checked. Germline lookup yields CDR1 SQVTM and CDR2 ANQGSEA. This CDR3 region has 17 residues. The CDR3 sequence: CSVGDSGGPGAYNEQFF.

CDR3 region: CASSLRPRGEAFF. The chain couples TRBV3-1 to TRBJ1-1. The CDR3 is 13 amino acids. In germline, CDR1 is LGHDT, CDR2 YNNKEL (reference sequence).

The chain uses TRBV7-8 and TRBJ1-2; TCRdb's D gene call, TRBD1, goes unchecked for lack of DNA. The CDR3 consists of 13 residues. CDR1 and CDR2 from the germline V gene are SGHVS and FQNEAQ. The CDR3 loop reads CASSYQRGQGYTF.

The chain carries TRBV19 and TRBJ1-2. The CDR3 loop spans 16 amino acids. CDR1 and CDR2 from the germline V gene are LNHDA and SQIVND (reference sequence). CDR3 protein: CASSIPGTGNLGGYTF.

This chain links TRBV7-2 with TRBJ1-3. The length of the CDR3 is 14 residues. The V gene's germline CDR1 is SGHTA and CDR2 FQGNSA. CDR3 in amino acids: CASSQDSSGNTIYF.

The chain's CDR3 is CASSEALIGGTGNKNIQYF. The chain combines TRBV6-1 with TRBJ2-4; TCRdb returns TRBD1, unconfirmable since there is no DNA. CDR3 length: 19 residues. Germline CDR1 MNHNS, CDR2 SASEGT.

The chain's CDR3 is CASSLSGGTEGRIQYF. The rearrangement links TRBV12-3 or TRBV12-4 to TRBJ2-5; without DNA, the TCRdb call of TRBD2 cannot be checked. CDR3 length: 16 amino acids.

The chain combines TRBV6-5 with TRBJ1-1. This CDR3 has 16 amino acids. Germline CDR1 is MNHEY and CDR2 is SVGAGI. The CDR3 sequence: CASSYSDRGWDTEAFF.

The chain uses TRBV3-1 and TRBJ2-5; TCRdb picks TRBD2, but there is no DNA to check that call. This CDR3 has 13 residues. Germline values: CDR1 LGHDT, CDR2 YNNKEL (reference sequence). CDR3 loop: CASSQTAGRSQYF.

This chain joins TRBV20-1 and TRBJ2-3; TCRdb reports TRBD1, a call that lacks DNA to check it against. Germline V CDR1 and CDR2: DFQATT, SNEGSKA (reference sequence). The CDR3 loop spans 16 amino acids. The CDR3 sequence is CSARDPVGGSTDTQYF.

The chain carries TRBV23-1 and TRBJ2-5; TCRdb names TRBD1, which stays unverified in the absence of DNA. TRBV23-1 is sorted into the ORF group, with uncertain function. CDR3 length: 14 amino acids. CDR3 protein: CASSQSDRGETQYF.

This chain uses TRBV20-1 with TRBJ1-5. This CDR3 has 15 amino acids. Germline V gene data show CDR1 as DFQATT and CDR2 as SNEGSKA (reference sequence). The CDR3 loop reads CSARPRAGFNQPQHF.

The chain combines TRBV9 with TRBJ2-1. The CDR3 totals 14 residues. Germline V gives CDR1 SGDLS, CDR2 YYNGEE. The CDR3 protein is CASSARSSYNEQFF. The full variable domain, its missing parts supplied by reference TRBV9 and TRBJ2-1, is DSGVTQTPKHLITATGQRVTLRCSPRSGDLSVYWYQQSLDQGLQFLIQYYNGEERAKGNILERFSAQQFPDLHSELNLSSLELGDSALYFCASSARSSYNEQFFGPGTRLTVL.

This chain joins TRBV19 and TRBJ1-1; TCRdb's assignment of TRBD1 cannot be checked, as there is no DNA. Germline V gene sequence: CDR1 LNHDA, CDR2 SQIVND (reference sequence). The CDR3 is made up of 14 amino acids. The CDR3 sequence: CASSIGAARPEAFF.

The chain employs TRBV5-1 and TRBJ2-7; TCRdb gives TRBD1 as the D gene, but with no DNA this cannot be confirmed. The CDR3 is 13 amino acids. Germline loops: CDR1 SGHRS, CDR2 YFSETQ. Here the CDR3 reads CASSRQGDNEQYF.

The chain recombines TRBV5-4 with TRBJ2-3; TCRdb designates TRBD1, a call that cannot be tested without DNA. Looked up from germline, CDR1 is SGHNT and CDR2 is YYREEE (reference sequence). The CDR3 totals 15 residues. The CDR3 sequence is CASSGGPTSTDTQYF.

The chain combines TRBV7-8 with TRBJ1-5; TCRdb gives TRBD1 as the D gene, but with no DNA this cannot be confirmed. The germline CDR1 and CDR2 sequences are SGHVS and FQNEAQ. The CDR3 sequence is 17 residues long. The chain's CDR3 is CASSLRDSPFDNQPQHF.

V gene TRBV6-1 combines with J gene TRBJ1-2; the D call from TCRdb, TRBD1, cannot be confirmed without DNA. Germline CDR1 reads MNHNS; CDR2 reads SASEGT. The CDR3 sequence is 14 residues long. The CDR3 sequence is CASSADRGYDGYTF.

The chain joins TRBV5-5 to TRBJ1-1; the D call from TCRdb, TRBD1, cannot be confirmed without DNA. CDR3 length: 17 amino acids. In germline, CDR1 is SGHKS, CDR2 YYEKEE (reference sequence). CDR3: CASRLGTASAFGTEAFF.

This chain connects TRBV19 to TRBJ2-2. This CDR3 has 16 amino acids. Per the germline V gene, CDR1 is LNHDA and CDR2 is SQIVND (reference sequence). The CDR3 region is CASSTGRNPNTGELFF.

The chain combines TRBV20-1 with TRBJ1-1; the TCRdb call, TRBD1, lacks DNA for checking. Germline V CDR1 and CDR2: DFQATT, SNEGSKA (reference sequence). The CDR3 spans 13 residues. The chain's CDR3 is CSPTPDMNTEAFF.

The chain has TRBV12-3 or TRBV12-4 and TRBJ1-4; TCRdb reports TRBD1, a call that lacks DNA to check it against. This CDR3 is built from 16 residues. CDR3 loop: CASSRSIAGGDEKLFF.

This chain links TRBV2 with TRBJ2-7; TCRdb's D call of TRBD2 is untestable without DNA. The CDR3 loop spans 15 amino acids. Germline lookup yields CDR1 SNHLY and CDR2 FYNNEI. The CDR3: CASSSGGAGDYEQYF.